The rows below give T cell receptor beta chains drawn from one sample of a study of shared clonotypes between healthy human individuals. Only in-frame clones appear in the TCRdb table, and some are missing; sequencing was by immunoSEQ multiplex PCR. This sample has about 600,000 clones; 95% to 98% occur once, and the top ten carry 0.3%. What was sequenced was naive CD8+ T cells sorted from blood. These receptors were obtained from a man aged 25 to 45 in good health. CDR3s include the opening cysteine and the closing phenylalanine or tryptophan. D genes are given only for firm matches. A row's size may be missing; if present it is once, few, many or a size class.

>TRBJ1-2|once|-|TRBV29-1
CSVEDRQADGYTF
TGCAGCGTTGAAGATAGGCAAGCGGATGGCTACACCTTC
>TRBJ1-2|-|-|TRBV2
CASSEKPPWTVSYGYTF
TGTGCCAGCAGTGAAAAACCTCCTTGGACAGTCTCGTATGGCTACACCTTC
>TRBJ2-7|-|TRBD1|TRBV7-9
CASIRQGRPYEQYF
TGTGCCAGCATACGACAGGGGAGGCCCTACGAGCAGTACTTC
>TRBJ2-1|-|TRBD2|TRBV11-2
CASSLALAGEDNEQFF
TGTGCCAGCAGCTTAGCTTTAGCGGGAGAAGACAATGAGCAGTTCTTC
>TRBJ2-1|-|-|TRBV7-9
CASSSSGSGGSYNEQFF
TGTGCCAGCAGCTCCTCGGGCAGTGGGGGGTCCTACAATGAGCAGTTCTTC
>TRBJ2-7|-|-|TRBV5-5
CASSLGPLEQYF
TGTGCCAGCAGCCTAGGACCCCTTGAGCAGTACTTC
>TRBJ1-2|-|-|TRBV27
CATRRGANGYTF
TGTGCCACCAGACGGGGGGCGAACGGCTACACCTTC
>TRBJ2-5|once|-|TRBV6-5
CASSTFRETQYF
TGTGCCAGCAGCACTTTTCGAGAGACCCAGTACTTC
>TRBJ1-3|-|-|TRBV28
CASSFVNSGNTIYF
TGTGCCAGCAGCTTCGTCAACTCTGGAAACACCATATATTTT
>TRBJ1-5|-|-|TRBV29-1
CSVEGEDQPQHF
TGCAGCGTTGAAGGGGAGGATCAGCCCCAGCATTTT